Given below is one TCR beta chain in context. Measured with immunoSEQ multiplex PCR; TCRdb has only the in-frame clones, and not every one. The table includes 35,000 to 45,000 clones, 70% to 90% detected once. This record belongs to a study of blood T cell repertoires in COVID-19. V dropped 5 bases and J dropped 7 bases, with 17 bases sitting between them. The V gene's germline CDR1 is SGHTA and CDR2 FQGTGA. This CDR3 region has 14 residues. J is TRBJ1-2 and V is TRBV7-3; TRBD1 is a possible D gene (5 bases). The TCR was taken from a human donor in a cohort sampled during active COVID-19. Specimen: peripheral blood. The CDR3 loop reads CASSPSGGFAGYTF. Here the CDR3 DNA reads TGTGCCAGCAGCCCATCGGGGGGGTTCGCTGGCTACACCTTC.